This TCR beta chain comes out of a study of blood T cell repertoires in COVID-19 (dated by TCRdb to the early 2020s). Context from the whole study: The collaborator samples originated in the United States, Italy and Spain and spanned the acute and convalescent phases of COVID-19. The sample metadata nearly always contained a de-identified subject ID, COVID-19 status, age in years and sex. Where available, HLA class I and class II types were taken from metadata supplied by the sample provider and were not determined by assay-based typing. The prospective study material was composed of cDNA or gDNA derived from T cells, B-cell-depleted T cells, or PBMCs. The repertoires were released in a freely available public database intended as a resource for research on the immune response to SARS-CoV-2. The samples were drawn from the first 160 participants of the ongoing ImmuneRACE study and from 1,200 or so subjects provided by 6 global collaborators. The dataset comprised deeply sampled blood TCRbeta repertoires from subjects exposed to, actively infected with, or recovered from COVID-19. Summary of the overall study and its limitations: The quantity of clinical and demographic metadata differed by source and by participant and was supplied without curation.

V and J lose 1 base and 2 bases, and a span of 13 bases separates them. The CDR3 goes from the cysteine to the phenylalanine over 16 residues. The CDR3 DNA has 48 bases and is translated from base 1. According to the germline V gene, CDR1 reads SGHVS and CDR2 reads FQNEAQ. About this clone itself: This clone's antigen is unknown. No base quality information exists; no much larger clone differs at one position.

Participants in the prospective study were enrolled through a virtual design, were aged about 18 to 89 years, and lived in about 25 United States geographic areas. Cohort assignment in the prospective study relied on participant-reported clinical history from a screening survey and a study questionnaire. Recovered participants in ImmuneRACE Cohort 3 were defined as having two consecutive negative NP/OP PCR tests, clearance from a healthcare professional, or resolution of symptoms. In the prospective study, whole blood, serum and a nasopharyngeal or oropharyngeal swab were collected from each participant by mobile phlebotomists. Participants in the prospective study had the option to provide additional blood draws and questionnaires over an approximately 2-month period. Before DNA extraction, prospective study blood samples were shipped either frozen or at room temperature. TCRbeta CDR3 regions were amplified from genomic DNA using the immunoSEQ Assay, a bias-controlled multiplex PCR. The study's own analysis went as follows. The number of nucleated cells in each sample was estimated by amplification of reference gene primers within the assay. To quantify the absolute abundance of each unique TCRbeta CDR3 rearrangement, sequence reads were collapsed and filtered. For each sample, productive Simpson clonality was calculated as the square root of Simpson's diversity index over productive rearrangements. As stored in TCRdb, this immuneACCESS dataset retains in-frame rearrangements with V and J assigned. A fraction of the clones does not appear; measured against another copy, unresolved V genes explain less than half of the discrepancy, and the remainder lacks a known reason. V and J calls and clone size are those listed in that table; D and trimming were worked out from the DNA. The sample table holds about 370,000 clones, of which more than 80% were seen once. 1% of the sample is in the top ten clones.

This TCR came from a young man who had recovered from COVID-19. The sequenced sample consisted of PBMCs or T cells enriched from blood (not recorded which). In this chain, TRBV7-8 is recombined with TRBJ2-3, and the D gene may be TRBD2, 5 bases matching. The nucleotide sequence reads TGTGCCAGCAGCTTAGTCGGAGGAACAGACACAGATACGCAGTATTTT. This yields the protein CASSLVGGTDTDTQYF.